The rows below give T cell receptor beta chains drawn from one sample of a study. MiXCR was run by TCRdb on the 5' RACE reads, yielding one entry per CDR3 protein. The data show around 5,900 distinct CDR3 sequences, with 69% seen just once and 3% to 5% held by the top ten. The material sequenced was memory CD4+ T cells sorted from a lymph node. These receptors originate from a female donor with breast cancer. Each CDR3 is given with its conserved first and last residue. D genes are given only for firm matches. Not all rows give a size; the values are once, few, many and, for expanded clones, a class.

V gene,clone size,J gene,D gene,CDR3 DNA,CDR3 protein
TRBV6-4,.,TRBJ2-1,TRBD2,TGTGCCATCAGTGAGTCGGGCGGGGGGGCCCACAATGAGCAGCTCTTC,CAISESGGGAHNEQLF
TRBV12-3/TRBV12-4,.,TRBJ2-2,.,TGTGCCAGCAGTTGGGATGTGAACACCGGGGAGCTGTTTTTT,CASSWDVNTGELFF
TRBV6-6,.,TRBJ2-3,.,TGTGCCAGCAGTTACGGGGGGACCGAGAGCACAGATACGCAGTATTTT,CASSYGGTESTDTQYF
TRBV7-2,few,TRBJ1-2,.,TGTGCCAGCAGCCCCGATCCGGACGGATACTATGGCTACACCTTC,CASSPDPDGYYGYTF
TRBV29-1,.,TRBJ2-3,.,TGCAGCGTTGCCCTTGGGGGGCAGTATTTT,CSVALGGQYF
TRBV7-9,.,TRBJ1-1,.,TGTGCCAGCAGCTTAGGGAGCACTGAAGCTTTCTTT,CASSLGSTEAFF
TRBV11-2,.,TRBJ1-5,.,TGTGCCAGCAGCGGAGGGGGACGCAATCAGCCCCAGCATTTT,CASSGGGRNQPQHF
TRBV6-6,.,TRBJ2-6,.,TGTGCCAGCAGTGAAGGGTCTGGGGCCAACGTCCTGACTTTC,CASSEGSGANVLTF
TRBV4-2,.,TRBJ1-6,.,TGTGCCAGCAGCCTTGAGGAGGGCCTTGATTCACCCCTCCACTTT,CASSLEEGLDSPLHF
TRBV28,.,TRBJ1-3,TRBD1,TGTGCCAGCAGTACCACCGGGACAGCCTCTGGAAACACCATATATTTT,CASSTTGTASGNTIYF
TRBV5-1,once,TRBJ2-5,.,TGCGCCAGCAGCTTGGTGGGGGGTCCACAGGAGACCCAGTACTTC,CASSLVGGPQETQYF
TRBV3-1,.,TRBJ2-5,TRBD1,TGTGCCAGCAGCCAGGGGACAGAGGAGACCCAGTACTTC,CASSQGTEETQYF
TRBV20-1,.,TRBJ1-1,.,TGCAGTGCTAGAGAGGATATGGCAGCTGAAGCTTTCTTT,CSAREDMAAEAFF
TRBV12-3/TRBV12-4,.,TRBJ2-5,TRBD1,TGTGCCAGCAGGGGACAGACCCAAGAGACCCGGTACTTC,CASRGQTQETRYF
TRBV9,few,TRBJ2-3,TRBD2,TGTGCCAGCAGCGTAGTTGGTAGCGGGGCGCACACAGATACGCAGTATTTT,CASSVVGSGAHTDTQYF
TRBV20-1,.,TRBJ1-1,.,TGCAGTGCTAGTCAGGTCTCGAACACTGAAGCTTTCTTT,CSASQVSNTEAFF
TRBV27,.,TRBJ2-1,TRBD1,TGTGCCAGCAGTGTACACCCGGGACAGGTTTACAATGAGCAGTTCTTC,CASSVHPGQVYNEQFF
TRBV20-1,.,TRBJ1-1,TRBD1,TGCAGTGCTAGTTTGACAGGGGGCACGAACACTGAAGCTTTCTTT,CSASLTGGTNTEAFF
TRBV5-1,.,TRBJ1-2,.,TGCGCCAGCAGCTTGAGAGGAGACTATGGCTACACCTTC,CASSLRGDYGYTF
TRBV5-1,.,TRBJ2-1,.,TGCGCCAGCAGCTTGAGTAGTGTAACCTACAATGAGCAGTTCTTC,CASSLSSVTYNEQFF